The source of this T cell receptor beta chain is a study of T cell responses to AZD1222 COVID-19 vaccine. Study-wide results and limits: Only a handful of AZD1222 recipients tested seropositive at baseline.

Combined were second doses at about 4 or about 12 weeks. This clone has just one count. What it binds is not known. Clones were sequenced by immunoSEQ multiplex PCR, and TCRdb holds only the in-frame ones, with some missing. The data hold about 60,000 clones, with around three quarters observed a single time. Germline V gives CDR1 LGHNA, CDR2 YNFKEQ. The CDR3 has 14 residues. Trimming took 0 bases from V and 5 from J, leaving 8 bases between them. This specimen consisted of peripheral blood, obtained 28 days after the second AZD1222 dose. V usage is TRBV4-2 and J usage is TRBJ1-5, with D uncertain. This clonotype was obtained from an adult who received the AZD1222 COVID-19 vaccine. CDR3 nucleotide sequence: TGTGCCAGCAGCCAAGATCTAGGGTATCAGCCCCAGCATTTT. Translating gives CASSQDLGYQPQHF.